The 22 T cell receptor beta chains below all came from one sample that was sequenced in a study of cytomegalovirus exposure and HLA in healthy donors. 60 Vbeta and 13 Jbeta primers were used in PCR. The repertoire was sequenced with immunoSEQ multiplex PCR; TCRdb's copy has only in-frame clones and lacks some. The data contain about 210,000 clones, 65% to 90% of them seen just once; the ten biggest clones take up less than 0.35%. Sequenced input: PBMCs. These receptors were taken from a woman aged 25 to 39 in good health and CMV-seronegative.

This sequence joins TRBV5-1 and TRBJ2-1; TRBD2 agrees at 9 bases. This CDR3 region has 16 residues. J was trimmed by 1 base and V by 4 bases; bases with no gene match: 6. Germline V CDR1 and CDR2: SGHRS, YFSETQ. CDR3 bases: TGCGCCAGCAGCGCGAGGGCGGGAGGGTCCTACAATGAGCAGTTCTTC. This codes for CASSARAGGSYNEQFF.

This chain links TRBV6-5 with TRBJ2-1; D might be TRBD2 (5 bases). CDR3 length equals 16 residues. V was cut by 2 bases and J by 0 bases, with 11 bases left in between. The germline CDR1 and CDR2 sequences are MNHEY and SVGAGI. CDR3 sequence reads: CASSYIVGSSYNEQFF. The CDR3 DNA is TGTGCCAGCAGTTACATAGTAGGGAGCTCCTACAATGAGCAGTTCTTC.

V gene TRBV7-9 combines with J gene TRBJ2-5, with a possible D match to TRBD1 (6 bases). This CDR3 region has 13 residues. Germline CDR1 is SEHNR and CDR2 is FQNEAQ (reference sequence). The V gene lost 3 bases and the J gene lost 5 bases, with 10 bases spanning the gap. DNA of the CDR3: TGTGCCAGCAGCTTTGGGGGCTCTGAGACCCAGTACTTC. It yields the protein CASSFGGSETQYF.

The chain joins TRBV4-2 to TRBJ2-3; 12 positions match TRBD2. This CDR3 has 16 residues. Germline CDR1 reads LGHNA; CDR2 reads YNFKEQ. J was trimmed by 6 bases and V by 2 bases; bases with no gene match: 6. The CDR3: CASSQRLAGESDTQYF. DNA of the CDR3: TGTGCCAGCAGCCAACGACTAGCGGGAGAATCGGATACGCAGTATTTT.

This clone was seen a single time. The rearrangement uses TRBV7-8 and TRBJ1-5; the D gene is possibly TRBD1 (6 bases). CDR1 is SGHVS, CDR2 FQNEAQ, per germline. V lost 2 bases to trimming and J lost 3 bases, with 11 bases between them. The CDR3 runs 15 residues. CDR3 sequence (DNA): TGTGCCAGCAGCTTATCCGACAGGTTCAATCAGCCCCAGCATTTT. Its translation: CASSLSDRFNQPQHF.

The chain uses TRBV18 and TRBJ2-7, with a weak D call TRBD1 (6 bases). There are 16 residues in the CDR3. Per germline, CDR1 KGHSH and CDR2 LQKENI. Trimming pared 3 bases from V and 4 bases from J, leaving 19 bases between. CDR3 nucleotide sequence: TGTGCCAGCTCACCTATCTCCGACTCAACAGGGTACGAGCAGTACTTC. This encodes CASSPISDSTGYEQYF. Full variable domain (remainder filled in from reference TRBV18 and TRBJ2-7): NAGVMQNPRHLVRRRGQEARLRCSPMKGHSHVYWYRQLPEEGLKFMVYLQKENIIDESGMPKERFSAEFPKEGPSILRIQQVVRGDSAAYFCASSPISDSTGYEQYFGPGTRLTVT.

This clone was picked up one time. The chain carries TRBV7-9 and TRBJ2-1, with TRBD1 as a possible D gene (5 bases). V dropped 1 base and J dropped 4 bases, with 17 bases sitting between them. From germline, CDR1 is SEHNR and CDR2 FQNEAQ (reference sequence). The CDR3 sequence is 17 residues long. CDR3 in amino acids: CASSLEGLAELYNEQFF. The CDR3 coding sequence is TGTGCCAGCAGCTTAGAGGGGCTCGCGGAGCTTTACAATGAGCAGTTCTTC.

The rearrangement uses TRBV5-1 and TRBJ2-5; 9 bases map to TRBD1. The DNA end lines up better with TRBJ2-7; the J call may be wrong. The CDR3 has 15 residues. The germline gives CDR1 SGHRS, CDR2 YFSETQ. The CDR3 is CASSWGQGGTYEQYF. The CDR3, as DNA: TGCGCCAGCAGCTGGGGACAGGGCGGGACCTACGAGCAGTACTTC.

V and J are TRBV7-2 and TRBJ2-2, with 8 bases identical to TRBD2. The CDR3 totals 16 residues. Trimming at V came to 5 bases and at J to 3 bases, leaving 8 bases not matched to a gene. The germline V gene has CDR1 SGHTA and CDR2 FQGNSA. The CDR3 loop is CASSGRGAQDTGELFF. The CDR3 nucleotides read TGTGCCAGCAGCGGGCGGGGGGCCCAGGACACCGGGGAGCTGTTTTTT.

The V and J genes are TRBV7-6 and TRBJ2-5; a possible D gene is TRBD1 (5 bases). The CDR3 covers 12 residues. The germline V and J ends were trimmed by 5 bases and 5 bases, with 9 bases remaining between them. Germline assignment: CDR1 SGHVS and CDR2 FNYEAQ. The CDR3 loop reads CASSRSGETQYF. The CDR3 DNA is TGTGCCAGCAGCCGTTCAGGGGAGACCCAGTACTTC.

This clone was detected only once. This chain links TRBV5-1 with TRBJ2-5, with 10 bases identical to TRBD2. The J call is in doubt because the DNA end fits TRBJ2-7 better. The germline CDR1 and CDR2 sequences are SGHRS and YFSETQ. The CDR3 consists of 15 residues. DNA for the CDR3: TGCGCCAGCAGCTTGGATCTAGCGGGAGTTAACGAGCAGTACTTC. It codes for CASSLDLAGVNEQYF.

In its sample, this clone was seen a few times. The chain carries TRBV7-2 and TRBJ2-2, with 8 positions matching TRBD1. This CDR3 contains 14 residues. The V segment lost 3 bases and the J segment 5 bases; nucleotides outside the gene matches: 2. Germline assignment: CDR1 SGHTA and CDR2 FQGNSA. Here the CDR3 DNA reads TGTGCCAGCAGCTTTAACAGGGGGACCGGGGAGCTGTTTTTT. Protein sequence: CASSFNRGTGELFF.

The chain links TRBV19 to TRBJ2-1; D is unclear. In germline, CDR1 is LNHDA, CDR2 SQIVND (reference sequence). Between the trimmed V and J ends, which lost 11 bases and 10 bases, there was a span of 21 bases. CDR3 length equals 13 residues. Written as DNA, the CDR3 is TGTGCCTCCGCAACACATGCTGCCGGGGAGCAGTTCTTC. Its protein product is CASATHAAGEQFF.

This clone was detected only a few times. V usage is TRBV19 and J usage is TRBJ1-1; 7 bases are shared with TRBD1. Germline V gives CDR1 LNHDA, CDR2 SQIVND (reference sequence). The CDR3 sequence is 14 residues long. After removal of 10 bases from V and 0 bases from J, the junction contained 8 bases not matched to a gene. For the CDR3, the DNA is TGTGCCACCATACAGGGGAACATGAACACTGAAGCTTTCTTT. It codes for CATIQGNMNTEAFF.

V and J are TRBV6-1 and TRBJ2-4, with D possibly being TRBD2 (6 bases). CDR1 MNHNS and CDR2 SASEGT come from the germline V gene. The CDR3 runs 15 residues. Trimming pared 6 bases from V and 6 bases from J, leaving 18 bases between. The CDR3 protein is CASRIREDLGNIQYF. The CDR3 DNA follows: TGTGCCAGCAGAATCAGGGAGGATTTGGGAAACATTCAGTACTTC.

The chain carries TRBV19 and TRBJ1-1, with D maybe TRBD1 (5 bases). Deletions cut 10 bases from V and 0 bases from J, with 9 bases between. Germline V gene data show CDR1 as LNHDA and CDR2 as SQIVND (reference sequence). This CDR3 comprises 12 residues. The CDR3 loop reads CATRGMNTEAFF. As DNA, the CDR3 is TGTGCCACCCGGGGGATGAACACTGAAGCTTTCTTT.

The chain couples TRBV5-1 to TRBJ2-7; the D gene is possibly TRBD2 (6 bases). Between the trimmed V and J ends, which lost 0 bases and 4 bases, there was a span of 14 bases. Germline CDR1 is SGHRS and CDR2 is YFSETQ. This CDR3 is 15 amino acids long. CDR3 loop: CASSLGASETYEQYF. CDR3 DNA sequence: TGCGCCAGCAGCTTGGGGGCTAGCGAGACTTACGAGCAGTACTTC.

The CDR3 sequence is CASSLNLARYEQYF. DNA of the CDR3: TGTGCCAGCAGCTTAAATCTAGCGCGGTACGAGCAGTACTTC. The genes are TRBV13 and TRBJ2-7; tentatively, D is TRBD2 (6 bases). V lost 2 bases to trimming and J lost 4 bases, with 12 bases between them. This CDR3 is built from 14 residues. Germline-derived CDR1 and CDR2 are PRHDT and FYEKMQ (reference sequence).

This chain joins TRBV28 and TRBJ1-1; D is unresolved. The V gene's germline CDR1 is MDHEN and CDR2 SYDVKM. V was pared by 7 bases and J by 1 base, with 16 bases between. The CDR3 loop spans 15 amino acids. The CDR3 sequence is CASTLWWQSNTEAFF. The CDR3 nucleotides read TGTGCCAGCACTCTATGGTGGCAGTCGAACACTGAAGCTTTCTTT.

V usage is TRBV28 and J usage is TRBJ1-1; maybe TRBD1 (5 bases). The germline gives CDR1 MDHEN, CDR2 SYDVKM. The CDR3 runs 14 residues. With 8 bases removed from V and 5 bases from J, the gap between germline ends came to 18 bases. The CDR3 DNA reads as TGTGCCAGCCTGAGTTGGGGGGAAGGGACTGAAGCTTTCTTT. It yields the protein CASLSWGEGTEAFF.

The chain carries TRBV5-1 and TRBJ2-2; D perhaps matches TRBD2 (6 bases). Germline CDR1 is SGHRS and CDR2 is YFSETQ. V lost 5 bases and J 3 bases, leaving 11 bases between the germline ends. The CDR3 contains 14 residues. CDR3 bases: TGCGCCAGCAGTTGGGGAGGCGACACCGGGGAGCTGTTTTTT. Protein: CASSWGGDTGELFF.

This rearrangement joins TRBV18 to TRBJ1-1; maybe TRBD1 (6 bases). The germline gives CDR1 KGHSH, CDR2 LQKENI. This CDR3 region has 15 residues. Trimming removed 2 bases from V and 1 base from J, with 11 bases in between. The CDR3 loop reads CASSPNPGANTEAFF. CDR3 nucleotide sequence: TGTGCCAGCTCACCAAACCCAGGGGCGAACACTGAAGCTTTCTTT.